These 9 T cell receptor beta chains were sequenced from one sample in a study of T cells in localized non-small cell lung cancer. Assay used: immunoSEQ multiplex PCR; TCRdb lists only in-frame clones, some missing. The table includes some 10,000 clones, 70% to 90% detected once. Sequenced here: peripheral blood, sampled before any cancer treatment. The receptors derive from a male donor at least 60 years old with stage III lung adenocarcinoma.

This rearrangement joins TRBV6-6 to TRBJ2-1; TRBD2 matches 8 bases. V was pared by 7 bases and J by 1 base, with 6 bases of the junction left unmatched. This CDR3 has 15 amino acids. Germline CDR1 MNHNY, CDR2 SVGAGI (reference sequence). CDR3 bases: TGTGCCAGCACCCGGCCTAGCGGGTCCTACAATGAGCAGTTCTTC. This gives the protein CASTRPSGSYNEQFF.

V and J are TRBV11-3 and TRBJ2-5; D call uncertain. The CDR3 has 13 residues. Per the germline V gene, CDR1 is SGHNT and CDR2 is YENEEA. V was shortened by 5 bases and J by 5 bases, with 12 bases between the two germline ends. The CDR3 spells CASSRAPSETQYF. CDR3 nucleotide sequence: TGTGCCAGCAGCCGGGCGCCCTCGGAGACCCAGTACTTC.

This chain joins TRBV5-1 and TRBJ2-6, with D tentatively TRBD1 or TRBD2 (6 bases each). The CDR3 spans 15 residues. CDR1 SGHRS and CDR2 YFSETQ come from the germline V gene. Trimming left V 4 bases short and J 10 bases short, with 18 bases between. CDR3 in DNA: TGCGCCAGCAGCATGGGGGGCCAGGGCATGAACGTCCTGACTTTC. It codes for CASSMGGQGMNVLTF.

The chain employs TRBV6-5 and TRBJ1-2, with D maybe TRBD1 (5 bases). V was pared by 6 bases and J by 5 bases, with 16 bases between. This CDR3 is 14 amino acids long. CDR1 is MNHEY, CDR2 SVGAGI, per germline. CDR3 coding DNA: TGTGCCAGCAGACCGCAGGGTTGGGGTTATGGCTACACCTTC. Amino acid sequence: CASRPQGWGYGYTF.

In DNA form, the CDR3 reads TGTGCCAGCAGGATAGGGTCCCTGAACACTGAAGCTTTCTTT. As protein: CASRIGSLNTEAFF. The chain has TRBV28 and TRBJ1-1, with D unresolved. The CDR3 spans 14 residues. V shed 6 bases and J shed 0 bases, with 11 bases lying between them. CDR1 is MDHEN, CDR2 SYDVKM, per germline.

The J gene is TRBJ2-7, the V gene TRBV28, with D unresolved. Trimming pared 8 bases from V and 3 bases from J, leaving 14 bases between. Germline CDR1 is MDHEN and CDR2 is SYDVKM. This CDR3 region has 13 residues. The DNA of the CDR3 is TGTGCCAGCCGTGCCAGAGAAGTCTACGAGCAGTACTTC. This gives the protein CASRAREVYEQYF.

Remarks on this clone: The same CDR3 arises from other DNA sequences in this sample as well. The rearrangement joins TRBV28 to TRBJ2-5, with 9 bases identical to TRBD2. The V gene's germline CDR1 is MDHEN and CDR2 SYDVKM. This CDR3 is 17 amino acids long. The ends lost 6 bases at V and 5 bases at J; junction bases unmatched: 16. CDR3 coding DNA: TGTGCCAGCAGACCTTCACTCGCGGGGGGGGGCAATGAGACCCAGTACTTC. It encodes CASRPSLAGGGNETQYF.

This clone was recorded only once. The V and J genes are TRBV15 and TRBJ2-7; D is perhaps TRBD1 (5 bases). CDR1 and CDR2 (germline): LNHNV, YYDKDF (reference sequence). This CDR3 region has 15 residues. Trimming took off 4 bases at V and 4 bases at J, with 17 bases between the two ends. This CDR3 reads CATSTVLGPGYEQYF. The CDR3 DNA sequence: TGTGCCACCAGCACCGTCCTGGGGCCAGGGTACGAGCAGTACTTC.

The chain uses TRBV7-2 and TRBJ2-3; either TRBD1 or TRBD2 may supply D (5 bases each). The CDR3 consists of 15 residues. The V end was cut by 2 bases, the J end by 3 bases, with 12 bases between. Germline assignment: CDR1 SGHTA and CDR2 FQGNSA. CDR3: CASSLRDGGTDTQYF. The CDR3 coding sequence is TGTGCCAGCAGCTTAAGGGACGGCGGGACAGATACGCAGTATTTT.